The clone carrying this T cell receptor beta chain was observed many times. Its antigen remains unidentified. Germline CDR1 reads SGHAT; CDR2 reads FQNNGV. Trimming took 5 bases from V and 4 from J, leaving 14 bases between them. There are 14 residues in the CDR3. TCRdb reanalysed the RT-PCR reads using MiXCR and keeps one entry per CDR3 protein. This sample has roughly 650,000 distinct CDR3 sequences, with around 15% found just once. These data originate in a study of response to subunit inactivated influenza vaccine. Study outcomes and limitations: A suggestion made by the authors is that each seasonal influenza vaccination recruits few new T cells.

V and J are TRBV11-2 and TRBJ1-1; no clear D gene. This TCR came from a man between 50 and 59 years old who received an inactivated influenza vaccine. Sequenced here: PBMCs from blood, sampled roughly 15 days before vaccination. The CDR3 sequence is CASSETGRFTEAFF. Written as DNA, the CDR3 is TGTGCCAGCAGCGAGACTGGACGGTTCACTGAAGCTTTCTTT.